Sequencing of this TCR beta chain was carried out in a study of T cell repertoires in cytomegalovirus infection. This clonotype was observed a handful of times. Its antigen remains unidentified. TCRdb processed the reads anew with MiXCR; each CDR3 protein has one entry. Of tens of thousands of distinct CDR3 sequences listed, over 20% are singletons. CDR1 is SGHVS, CDR2 FQNEAQ, per germline. There are 13 residues in the CDR3. Between the trimmed V and J ends, which lost 0 bases and 5 bases, there was a span of 7 bases. V gene TRBV7-8 combines with J gene TRBJ2-5; maybe TRBD2 (6 bases). Sequences were derived from CD8+ T cells from cultured PBMCs, sampled from culture after CMV antigen stimulation. This clonotype was obtained from a human donor in good health (CMV status not recorded). Some clones in this sample may be carry-over from other donors' samples. CDR3 loop: CASSLAGGETQYF. For the CDR3, the DNA is TGTGCCAGCAGCTTAGCGGGAGGCGAGACCCAGTACTTC.